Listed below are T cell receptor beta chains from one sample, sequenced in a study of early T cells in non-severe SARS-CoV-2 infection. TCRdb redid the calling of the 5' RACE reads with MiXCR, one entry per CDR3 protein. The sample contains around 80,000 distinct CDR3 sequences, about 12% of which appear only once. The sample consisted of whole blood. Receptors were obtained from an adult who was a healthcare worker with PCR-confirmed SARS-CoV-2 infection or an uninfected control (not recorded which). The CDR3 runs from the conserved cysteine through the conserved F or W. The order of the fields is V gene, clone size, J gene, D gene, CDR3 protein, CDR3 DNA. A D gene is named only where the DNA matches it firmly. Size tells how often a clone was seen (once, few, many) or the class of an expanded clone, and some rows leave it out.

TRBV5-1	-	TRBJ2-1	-	CASSLALGPYNEQFF	TGCGCCAGCAGCTTGGCTCTAGGACCATACAATGAGCAGTTCTTC
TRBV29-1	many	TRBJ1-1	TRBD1	CSVMPRRQGRWASMNTEAFF	TGCAGCGTTATGCCCCGAAGACAGGGCCGTTGGGCCTCAATGAACACTGAAGCTTTCTTT
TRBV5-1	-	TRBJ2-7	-	CASSRAGHEQYF	TGCGCCAGCAGCCGGGCAGGGCACGAGCAGTACTTC
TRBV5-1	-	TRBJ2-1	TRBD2	CASSSPGLVGSSYNEQFF	TGCGCCAGCAGCTCACCGGGACTAGTGGGGAGCTCCTACAATGAGCAGTTCTTC
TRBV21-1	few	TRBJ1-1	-	CASSQGAFF	TGTGCCAGCAGCCAGGGGGCTTTCTTT
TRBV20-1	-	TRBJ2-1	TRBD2	CSARVATSGGGEQFF	TGCAGTGCTAGAGTGGCGACTAGCGGGGGCGGGGAGCAGTTCTTC
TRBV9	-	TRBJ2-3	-	CASSVGGPDTQYF	TGTGCCAGCAGCGTGGGGGGGCCAGATACGCAGTATTTT
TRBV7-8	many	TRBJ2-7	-	CASSLRKNYEQYF	TGTGCCAGCAGCTTAAGGAAGAACTACGAGCAGTACTTC
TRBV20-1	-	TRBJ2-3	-	CSASEGPDTQYF	TGCAGTGCTAGCGAGGGCCCAGATACGCAGTATTTT
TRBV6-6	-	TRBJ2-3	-	CASKELAGDTQYF	TGTGCCAGCAAGGAACTAGCAGGAGATACGCAGTATTTT
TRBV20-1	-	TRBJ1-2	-	CSARDGPGAINYGYTF	TGCAGTGCTAGAGATGGGCCAGGGGCTATTAACTATGGCTACACCTTC
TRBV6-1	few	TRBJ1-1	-	CASSVRFGTEAFF	TGTGCCAGCAGTGTCCGGTTTGGTACTGAAGCTTTCTTT
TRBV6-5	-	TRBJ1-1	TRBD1	CASRQGARAFF	TGTGCCAGCAGACAGGGGGCCCGCGCTTTCTTT
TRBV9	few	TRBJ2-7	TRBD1	CASSGDRASYEQYF	TGTGCCAGCAGCGGGGACAGGGCCTCCTACGAGCAGTACTTC
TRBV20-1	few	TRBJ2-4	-	CSARSEITKNIQYF	TGCAGTGCTAGATCTGAAATCACCAAAAACATTCAGTACTTC
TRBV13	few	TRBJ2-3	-	CASSLWGGSTDTQYF	TGTGCCAGCAGCCTGTGGGGCGGGAGCACAGATACGCAGTATTTT
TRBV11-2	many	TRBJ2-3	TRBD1	CASSTYPGQDHTYTQYF	TGTGCCAGCAGCACCTACCCCGGACAGGACCACACATATACGCAGTATTTT
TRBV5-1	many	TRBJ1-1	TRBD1	CASSFGQGRGNTEAFF	TGCGCCAGCAGTTTCGGACAGGGGCGAGGGAACACTGAAGCTTTCTTT
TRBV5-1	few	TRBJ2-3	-	CASSLMRGSSTDTQYF	TGCGCCAGCAGCTTGATGAGGGGGAGTAGCACAGATACGCAGTATTTT
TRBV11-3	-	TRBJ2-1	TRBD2	CASSILAGEAEQFF	TGTGCCAGCAGCATACTAGCGGGAGAAGCTGAGCAGTTCTTC
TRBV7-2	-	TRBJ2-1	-	CASSSRSPRSLFF	TGTGCCAGCAGTTCAAGGTCCCCTAGGAGTCTCTTCTTC
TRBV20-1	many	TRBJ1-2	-	CSARREPYGYTF	TGCAGTGCTAGGAGGGAGCCCTATGGCTACACCTTC
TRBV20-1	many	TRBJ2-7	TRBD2	CSAMRPAGGYYEQYF	TGCAGTGCCATGAGACCAGCGGGGGGCTACTACGAGCAGTACTTC
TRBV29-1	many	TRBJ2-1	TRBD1	CSVVGGPPAYNEQFF	TGCAGCGTGGTAGGGGGCCCCCCTGCCTACAATGAGCAGTTCTTC
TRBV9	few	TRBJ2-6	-	CASSVRESNVLTF	TGTGCCAGCAGCGTAAGAGAGTCAAACGTCCTGACTTTC
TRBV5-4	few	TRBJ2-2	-	CASSRERTGELFF	TGTGCCAGCAGCAGGGAGAGGACCGGGGAGCTGTTTTTT
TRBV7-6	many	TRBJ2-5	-	CASKLGAGQETQYF	TGTGCCAGCAAACTAGGGGCAGGGCAAGAGACCCAGTACTTC
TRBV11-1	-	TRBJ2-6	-	CASSVGSSGANVLTF	TGTGCCAGCAGCGTAGGGTCCTCTGGGGCCAACGTCCTGACTTTC
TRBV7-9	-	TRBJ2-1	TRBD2	CASSSSEGLAPYNEQFF	TGTGCCAGCAGCTCCTCCGAGGGACTAGCCCCCTACAATGAGCAGTTCTTC
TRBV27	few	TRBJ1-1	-	CASSAVGANTEAFF	TGTGCCAGCAGTGCCGTGGGGGCAAACACTGAAGCTTTCTTT
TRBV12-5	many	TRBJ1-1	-	CASGPTGSRAEAFF	TGTGCTAGTGGTCCCACAGGGAGTCGAGCTGAAGCTTTCTTT
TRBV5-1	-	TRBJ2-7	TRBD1	CASSLVRTGGDYEQYF	TGCGCCAGCAGCTTGGTCCGGACAGGGGGAGACTACGAGCAGTACTTC
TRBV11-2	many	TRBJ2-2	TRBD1	CASSLILGQGRTGELFF	TGTGCCAGCAGCTTAATCTTGGGACAGGGTAGAACCGGGGAGCTGTTTTTT
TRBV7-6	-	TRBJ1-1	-	CASSPRGGHAFF	TGTGCCAGCAGCCCTCGAGGGGGGCACGCTTTCTTT
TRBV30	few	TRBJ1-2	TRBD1	CASGTDFNYGYTF	TGTGCCTCCGGGACAGATTTCAACTATGGCTACACCTTC
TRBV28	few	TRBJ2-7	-	CATFAATAVPKYEQYF	TGTGCCACCTTCGCGGCTACGGCGGTCCCCAAATACGAGCAGTACTTC
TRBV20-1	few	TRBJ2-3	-	CSARDPGGALPSTDTQYF	TGCAGTGCTAGAGATCCGGGCGGGGCTCTTCCCAGCACAGATACGCAGTATTTT
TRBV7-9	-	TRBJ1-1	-	CASSSGLVMGSTEAFF	TGTGCCAGCAGCTCGGGGCTGGTAATGGGTAGCACTGAAGCTTTCTTT
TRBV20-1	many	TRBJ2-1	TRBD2	CSARSGGAYNEQFF	TGCAGTGCGAGAAGCGGGGGGGCCTACAATGAGCAGTTCTTC
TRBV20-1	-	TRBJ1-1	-	CSARDGVSEAFF	TGCAGTGCTAGAGATGGGGTTTCCGAAGCTTTCTTT
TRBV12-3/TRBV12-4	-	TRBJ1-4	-	CASTWGGGTEKLFF	TGTGCCAGCACTTGGGGGGGGGGCACTGAAAAACTGTTTTTT